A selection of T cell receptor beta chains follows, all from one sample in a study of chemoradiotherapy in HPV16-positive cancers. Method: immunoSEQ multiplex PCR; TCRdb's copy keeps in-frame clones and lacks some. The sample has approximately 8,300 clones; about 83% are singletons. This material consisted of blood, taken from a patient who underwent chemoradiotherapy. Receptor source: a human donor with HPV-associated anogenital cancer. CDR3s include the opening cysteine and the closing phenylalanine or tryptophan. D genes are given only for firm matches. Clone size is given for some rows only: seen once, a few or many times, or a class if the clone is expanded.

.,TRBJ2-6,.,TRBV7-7,CASSWVVPQSRANVLTF,TGTGCCAGCAGCTGGGTAGTGCCACAAAGTCGGGCCAACGTCCTGACTTTC
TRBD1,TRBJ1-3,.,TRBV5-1,CASSRTGGESGNTIYF,TGCGCCAGCAGCCGGACAGGCGGGGAATCTGGAAACACCATATATTTT
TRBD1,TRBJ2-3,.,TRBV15,CATSSNRGRTDTQYF,TGTGCCACCAGCTCCAACAGGGGGAGGACAGATACGCAGTATTTT
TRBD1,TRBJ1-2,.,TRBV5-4,CASTGTGDGYTF,TGTGCCAGCACCGGGACAGGGGATGGCTACACCTTC
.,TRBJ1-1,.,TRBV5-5,CASSFSPGRNTEAFF,TGTGCCAGCAGCTTCAGTCCGGGACGGAACACTGAAGCTTTCTTT
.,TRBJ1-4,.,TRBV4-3,CASSRAWTAGEKLFF,TGCGCCAGCAGCCGAGCATGGACGGCGGGTGAAAAACTGTTTTTT
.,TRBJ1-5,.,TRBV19,CASSIDLQSYQPQHF,TGTGCCAGTAGTATAGATTTACAGTCGTATCAGCCCCAGCATTTT
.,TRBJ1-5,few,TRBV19,CASSPSPGLGQPQHF,TGTGCCAGTAGTCCCTCTCCCGGGTTGGGTCAGCCCCAGCATTTT
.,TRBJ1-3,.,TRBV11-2,CASSSGQISGNTIYF,TGTGCCAGCAGCTCGGGACAAATCTCTGGAAACACCATATATTTT
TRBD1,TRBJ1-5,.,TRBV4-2,CASSHRTGTGGEFSNQPQHF,TGTGCCAGCAGCCATCGAACCGGGACAGGGGGCGAGTTTAGCAATCAGCCCCAGCATTTT
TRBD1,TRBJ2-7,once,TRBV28,CASRQGTATYEQYF,TGTGCCAGCAGACAGGGGACAGCCACCTACGAGCAGTACTTC
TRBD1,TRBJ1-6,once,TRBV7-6,CASSLARQGSPLHF,TGTGCCAGCAGCTTAGCCAGACAGGGTTCACCCCTCCACTTT
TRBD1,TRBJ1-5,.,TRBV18,CASSPTSTGLQPQHF,TGTGCCAGCTCACCAACATCGACAGGGCTTCAGCCCCAGCATTTT
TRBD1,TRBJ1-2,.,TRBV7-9,CASSPGTANYGYTF,TGTGCCAGCAGCCCGGGGACAGCTAACTATGGCTACACCTTC
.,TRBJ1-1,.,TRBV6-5,CASLSPGGMVTEAFF,TGTGCCAGCCTTTCCCCGGGGGGCATGGTCACTGAAGCTTTCTTT
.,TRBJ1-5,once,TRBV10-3,CAIRDTYNQPQHF,TGTGCCATCAGAGACACCTATAACCAGCCCCAGCATTTT
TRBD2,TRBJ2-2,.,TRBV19,CASRTSGGVNTGELFF,TGTGCCAGCCGGACTAGCGGGGGGGTGAACACCGGGGAGCTGTTTTTT
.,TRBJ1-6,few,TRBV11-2,CASSLGGEGSPLHF,TGTGCCAGCAGCTTAGGGGGGGAAGGTTCACCCCTCCACTTT
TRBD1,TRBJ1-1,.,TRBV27,CASRGGREWTEAFF,TGTGCCAGTAGAGGGGGCAGGGAGTGGACTGAAGCTTTCTTT
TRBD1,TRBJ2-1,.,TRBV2,CASSASGTGTLGEQFF,TGTGCCAGCAGTGCCTCCGGGACAGGGACTTTGGGTGAGCAGTTCTTC
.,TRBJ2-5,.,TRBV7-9,CASSPRARGETQYF,TGTGCCAGCAGCCCCCGGGCCCGGGGGGAGACCCAGTACTTC
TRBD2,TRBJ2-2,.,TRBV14,CASRLTRTSGAHPGELFF,TGTGCCAGCAGATTAACCCGGACTAGCGGGGCCCACCCCGGGGAGCTGTTTTTT
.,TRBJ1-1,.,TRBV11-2,CASSRGRNTEAFF,TGTGCCAGCAGTAGGGGCAGGAACACTGAAGCTTTCTTT
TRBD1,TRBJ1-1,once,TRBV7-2,CASSFLGTGNTEAFF,TGTGCCAGCAGCTTCCTCGGGACAGGGAATACTGAAGCTTTCTTT
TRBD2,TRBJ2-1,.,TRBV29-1,CSAPTSGGSGEQFF,TGCAGCGCCCCGACTAGCGGGGGATCCGGTGAGCAGTTCTTC
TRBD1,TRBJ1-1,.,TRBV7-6,CASSGGQGETEAFF,TGTGCCAGCAGCGGAGGACAGGGTGAAACTGAAGCTTTCTTT
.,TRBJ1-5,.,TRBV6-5,CASREFPGQPQHF,TGTGCCAGCAGGGAGTTCCCGGGCCAGCCCCAGCATTTT
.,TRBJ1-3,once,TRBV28,CASSLLAGAGNTIYF,TGTGCCAGCAGTTTATTGGCCGGGGCAGGAAACACCATATATTTT
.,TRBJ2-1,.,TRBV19,CASSPKGRDEQFF,TGTGCCAGTAGTCCAAAGGGACGAGATGAGCAGTTCTTC
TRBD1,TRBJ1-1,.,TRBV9,CASSPGTEIGNTEAFF,TGTGCCAGCAGCCCCGGGACAGAAATTGGGAACACTGAAGCTTTCTTT
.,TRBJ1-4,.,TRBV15,CATSRDPLRVKREKLFF,TGTGCCACCAGCAGAGATCCCCTCAGGGTGAAGAGAGAAAAACTGTTTTTT
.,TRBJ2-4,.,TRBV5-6,CASTPWGGGAKNIQYF,TGTGCCAGCACCCCCTGGGGTGGGGGGGCCAAAAACATTCAGTACTTC
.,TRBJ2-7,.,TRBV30,CAWSVFARGGEQYF,TGTGCCTGGAGTGTATTTGCCAGGGGGGGCGAGCAGTACTTC
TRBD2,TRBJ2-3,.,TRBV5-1,CASSPGLVLVTQYF,TGCGCCAGCAGCCCAGGACTAGTCCTCGTTACGCAGTATTTT
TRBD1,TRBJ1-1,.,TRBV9,CASSVGWQGAYTAFF,TGTGCCAGCAGCGTAGGATGGCAGGGGGCGTATACGGCTTTCTTT
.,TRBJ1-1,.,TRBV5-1,CASSLSLTGEAFF,TGCGCCAGCAGCTTATCGCTGACAGGAGAAGCTTTCTTT
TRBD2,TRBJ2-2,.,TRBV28,CASSLRRDSGGSTGELFF,TGTGCCAGCAGTTTAAGGCGAGATAGCGGGGGGTCCACCGGGGAGCTGTTTTTT
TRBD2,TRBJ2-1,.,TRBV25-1,CASSKRGLAPNEQFF,TGTGCCAGCAGTAAACGGGGACTAGCCCCGAATGAGCAGTTCTTC
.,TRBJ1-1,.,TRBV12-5,CASGFDRSEAFF,TGTGCTAGTGGTTTCGATCGCAGCGAAGCTTTCTTT
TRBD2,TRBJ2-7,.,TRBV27,CASSLSGAGGPFEQYF,TGTGCCAGCAGTTTGTCCGGGGCGGGGGGGCCATTCGAGCAGTACTTC
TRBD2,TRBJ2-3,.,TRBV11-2,CASSPGLAVGDTQYF,TGTGCCAGCAGCCCAGGACTAGCGGTGGGAGATACGCAGTATTTT
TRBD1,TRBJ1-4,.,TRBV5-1,CASSLAAGGNGELFF,TGCGCCAGCAGCTTGGCGGCAGGGGGCAATGGGGAACTGTTTTTT
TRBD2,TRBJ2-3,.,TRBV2,CASSEAAGGPRDTQYF,TGTGCCAGCAGTGAAGCGGCGGGGGGGCCGAGGGATACGCAGTATTTT
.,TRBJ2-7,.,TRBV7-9,CASSPIDGRYEQYF,TGTGCCAGCAGCCCCATTGACGGCCGCTACGAGCAGTACTTC
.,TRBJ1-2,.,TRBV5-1,CASSLEGGARGYTF,TGCGCCAGCAGCTTGGAAGGGGGGGCGAGAGGCTACACCTTC
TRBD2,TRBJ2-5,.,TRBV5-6,CASSRTSGGAPTETQYF,TGTGCCAGCAGCCGAACTAGCGGGGGGGCCCCCACAGAGACCCAGTACTTC
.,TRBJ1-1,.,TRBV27,CASSQIGGFRTEAFF,TGTGCCAGCAGCCAAATCGGGGGATTTCGCACTGAAGCTTTCTTT
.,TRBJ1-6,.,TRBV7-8,CASSLERGRNSPLHF,TGTGCCAGCAGCTTAGAAAGGGGGAGGAATTCACCCCTCCACTTT
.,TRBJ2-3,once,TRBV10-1,CASSGDLRADTQYF,TGCGCCAGCAGTGGGGACTTACGGGCAGATACGCAGTATTTT
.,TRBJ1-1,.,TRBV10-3,CAISSLGRGGTEAFF,TGTGCCATCAGTTCCTTAGGGAGGGGTGGCACTGAAGCTTTCTTT
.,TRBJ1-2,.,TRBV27,CASSPGQLANYGYTF,TGTGCCAGCAGTCCCGGGCAGCTCGCTAACTATGGCTACACCTTC
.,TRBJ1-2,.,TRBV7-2,CASSPQGRTNYGYTF,TGTGCCAGCAGCCCCCAGGGGAGAACTAACTATGGCTACACCTTC
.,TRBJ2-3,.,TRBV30,CAWSAGGGSDTQYF,TGTGCCTGGAGTGCCGGTGGGGGCTCCGATACGCAGTATTTT
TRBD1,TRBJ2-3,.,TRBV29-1,CSVRQGTDTQYF,TGCAGCGTAAGACAGGGTACAGATACGCAGTATTTT
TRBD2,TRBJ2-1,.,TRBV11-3,CASSPGTSVDNEQFF,TGTGCCAGCAGCCCAGGGACTAGCGTCGACAATGAGCAGTTCTTC